This note documents a single T cell receptor beta chain sequence. There are 16 residues in the CDR3. Germline V gene data show CDR1 as SEHNR and CDR2 as FQNEAQ (reference sequence). J gave up 2 bases and V 1 base, and 4 bases lay outside the gene matches. Fresh peripheral blood, 7.5 to 10 ml of it, supplied the PBMCs. The source of the sample is a study of T cells in Graves' hyperthyroidism and ophthalmopathy. Study information: Specimen type is peripheral blood, collected at initial diagnosis prior to any treatment.

RNA transcripts yielded amplified TCR beta CDR3 regions. The HTBI primer set served for first-round RT-PCR of the TCR CDR3. TCRdb processed the multiplex PCR reads anew with MiXCR; each CDR3 protein has one entry. The sample has fewer than 600,000 distinct CDR3 sequences; 14% are singletons. The V gene is TRBV7-9, the J gene TRBJ1-4, with 7 positions matching TRBD1. Sequencing was done on a sample of blood. The source of this sequence is a woman aged 40 to 50 with Graves' hyperthyroidism. Here the CDR3 DNA reads TGTGCCAGCAGCTTAGAAAGGGGACAGACTAATGAAAAACTGTTTTTT. It codes for CASSLERGQTNEKLFF.